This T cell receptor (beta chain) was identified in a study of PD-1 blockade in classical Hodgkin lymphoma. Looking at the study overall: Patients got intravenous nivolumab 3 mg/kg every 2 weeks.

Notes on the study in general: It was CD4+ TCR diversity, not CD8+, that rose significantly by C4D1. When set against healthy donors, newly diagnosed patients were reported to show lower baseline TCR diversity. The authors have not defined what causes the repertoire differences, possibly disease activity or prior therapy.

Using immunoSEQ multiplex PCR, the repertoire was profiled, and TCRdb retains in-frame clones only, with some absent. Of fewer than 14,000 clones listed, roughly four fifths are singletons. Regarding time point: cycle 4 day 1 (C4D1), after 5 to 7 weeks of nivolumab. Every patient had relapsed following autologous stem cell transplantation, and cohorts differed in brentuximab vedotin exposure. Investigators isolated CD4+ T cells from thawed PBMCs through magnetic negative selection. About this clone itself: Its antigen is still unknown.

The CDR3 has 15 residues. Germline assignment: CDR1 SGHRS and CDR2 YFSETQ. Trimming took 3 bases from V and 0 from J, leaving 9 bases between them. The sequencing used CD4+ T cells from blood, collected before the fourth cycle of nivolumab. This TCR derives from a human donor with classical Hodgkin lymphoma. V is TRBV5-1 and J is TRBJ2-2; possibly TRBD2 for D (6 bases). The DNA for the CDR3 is TGCGCCAGCAGCTCGCCGGGGGCGAACACCGGGGAGCTGTTTTTT. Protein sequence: CASSSPGANTGELFF.